The clone carrying this T cell receptor (beta chain) turned up a few times. Antigen specificity is unknown. This entry comes from a study of CD8 T cells in ankylosing spondylitis. Study results and limitations: In synovial fluid and blood from reactive arthritis, some motif variants were previously reported. A motif of 8 or 9 highly homologous TCR beta variants was seen as apparently characteristic of ankylosing spondylitis blood. Disease-linked clones bore a CD8+ phenotype, appearing relatively rarely in peripheral blood.

Quantitative molecular-barcoded 5'-RACE generated the TCR beta libraries. TCRdb passed the 5' RACE reads through MiXCR, listing each CDR3 protein once. This sample has about 110,000 distinct CDR3 sequences, with about 24% found just once. From germline, CDR1 is MNHEY and CDR2 SMNVEV (reference sequence). This CDR3 contains 14 residues. V was pared by 10 bases and J by 0 bases, with 8 bases of the junction left unmatched. Source material: synovial fluid, either unsorted or a sorted T cell fraction (not recorded which). The receptor was derived from a male donor with ankylosing spondylitis. The chain combines TRBV27 with TRBJ1-1, with 7 bases aligning to TRBD1. CDR3 in amino acids: CATRDRALNTEAFF. Here the CDR3 DNA reads TGTGCCACCAGAGACAGGGCGTTGAACACTGAAGCTTTCTTT.